A selection of T cell receptor beta chains follows, all from one sample in a study of T cells in Graves' hyperthyroidism and ophthalmopathy. MiXCR was run by TCRdb on the multiplex PCR reads, yielding one entry per CDR3 protein. The data hold 550,000 to 600,000 distinct CDR3 sequences, with under 60% observed a single time. The specimen sequenced was peripheral blood or thyroid tissue (not recorded which). Receptors were obtained from an adult woman with Graves' disease, either hyperthyroidism or ophthalmopathy (not recorded which). CDR3s include the opening cysteine and the closing phenylalanine or tryptophan. A D gene is named only where the DNA matches it firmly. A row's size may be missing; if present it is once, few, many or a size class.

cdr3_aa: CASSLGSGGQYF
cdr3_nt: TGTGCCAGCAGCCTAGGATCAGGGGGCCAGTACTTC
d_call: TRBD1
clone_size: NA
j_call: TRBJ2-5
v_call: TRBV5-6

cdr3_aa: CSVSTGGSNEKLFF
cdr3_nt: TGCAGCGTTTCTACAGGGGGTAGTAATGAAAAACTGTTTTTT
d_call: TRBD1
clone_size: NA
j_call: TRBJ1-4
v_call: TRBV29-1

cdr3_aa: CASSQDRYYEQYF
cdr3_nt: TGTGCCAGCAGCCAAGATCGATACTACGAGCAGTACTTC
d_call: NA
clone_size: NA
j_call: TRBJ2-7
v_call: TRBV14

cdr3_aa: CSVERVETQYF
cdr3_nt: TGCAGCGTTGAACGGGTCGAGACCCAGTACTTC
d_call: NA
clone_size: NA
j_call: TRBJ2-5
v_call: TRBV29-1

cdr3_aa: CASSPHKESTGELFF
cdr3_nt: TGTGCCAGCAGTCCCCATAAGGAGTCCACCGGGGAGCTGTTTTTT
d_call: NA
clone_size: NA
j_call: TRBJ2-2
v_call: TRBV28

cdr3_aa: CASSQSVNTEAFF
cdr3_nt: TGTGCCAGCAGCCAATCAGTGAACACTGAAGCTTTCTTT
d_call: NA
clone_size: NA
j_call: TRBJ1-1
v_call: TRBV7-9

cdr3_aa: CASSPDDYGNTIYF
cdr3_nt: TGTGCCAGCTCACCAGACGACTATGGAAACACCATATATTTT
d_call: NA
clone_size: once
j_call: TRBJ1-3
v_call: TRBV6-1

cdr3_aa: CATSGTSGRETQYF
cdr3_nt: TGTGCCACCTCCGGGACTAGCGGGAGAGAGACCCAGTACTTC
d_call: TRBD2
clone_size: few
j_call: TRBJ2-5
v_call: TRBV11-2

cdr3_aa: CSVKPGQGNEQYF
cdr3_nt: TGCAGCGTTAAACCGGGACAGGGTAACGAGCAGTACTTC
d_call: TRBD1
clone_size: NA
j_call: TRBJ2-7
v_call: TRBV29-1

cdr3_aa: CAGHRAGEQYF
cdr3_nt: TGTGCCGGGCATAGGGCGGGCGAGCAGTACTTC
d_call: NA
clone_size: many
j_call: TRBJ2-7
v_call: TRBV5-4

cdr3_aa: CASATGVQPQHF
cdr3_nt: TGTGCCAGCGCGACAGGAGTTCAGCCCCAGCATTTT
d_call: NA
clone_size: few
j_call: TRBJ1-5
v_call: TRBV25-1

cdr3_aa: CASSPGQVAEAFF
cdr3_nt: TGTGCCAGCAGCCCGGGACAGGTCGCTGAAGCTTTCTTT
d_call: TRBD1
clone_size: NA
j_call: TRBJ1-1
v_call: TRBV7-2

cdr3_aa: CAWSVNQGVSNQPQHF
cdr3_nt: TGTGCCTGGAGTGTAAATCAGGGGGTGAGCAATCAGCCCCAGCATTTT
d_call: TRBD1
clone_size: NA
j_call: TRBJ1-5
v_call: TRBV30

cdr3_aa: CASSSTGTANQPQHF
cdr3_nt: TGTGCCAGCAGCTCGACCGGGACAGCCAATCAGCCCCAGCATTTT
d_call: TRBD1
clone_size: NA
j_call: TRBJ1-5
v_call: TRBV7-2

cdr3_aa: CSVATGGTEAFF
cdr3_nt: TGCAGCGTTGCCACAGGGGGCACTGAAGCTTTCTTT
d_call: TRBD1
clone_size: many
j_call: TRBJ1-1
v_call: TRBV29-1

cdr3_aa: CASSSGRGYEQYF
cdr3_nt: TGTGCCAGCTCCAGCGGGAGGGGCTACGAGCAGTACTTC
d_call: TRBD2
clone_size: many
j_call: TRBJ2-7
v_call: TRBV6-5

cdr3_aa: CASSPGGNSYEQYF
cdr3_nt: TGTGCCAGCAGCCCAGGGGGGAACTCCTACGAGCAGTACTTC
d_call: NA
clone_size: NA
j_call: TRBJ2-7
v_call: TRBV9

cdr3_aa: CASSEKGRFGELFF
cdr3_nt: TGTGCCAGCAGTGAAAAAGGGCGTTTCGGGGAGCTGTTTTTT
d_call: NA
clone_size: many
j_call: TRBJ2-2
v_call: TRBV2

cdr3_aa: CASSLDGRVWQYF
cdr3_nt: TGTGCCAGCAGCTTGGACGGGAGAGTGTGGCAGTACTTC
d_call: NA
clone_size: NA
j_call: TRBJ2-7
v_call: TRBV7-9

cdr3_aa: CASTPLVGSTGELFF
cdr3_nt: TGCGCCAGCACCCCCCTAGTAGGAAGCACCGGGGAGCTGTTTTTT
d_call: NA
clone_size: many
j_call: TRBJ2-2
v_call: TRBV4-1

cdr3_aa: CSVEGGENYGYTF
cdr3_nt: TGCAGCGTTGAAGGGGGCGAAAACTATGGCTACACCTTC
d_call: NA
clone_size: once
j_call: TRBJ1-2
v_call: TRBV29-1

cdr3_aa: CASSQRFGTETQYF
cdr3_nt: TGCGCCAGCAGCCAAAGATTCGGGACGGAGACCCAGTACTTC
d_call: NA
clone_size: many
j_call: TRBJ2-5
v_call: TRBV4-1

cdr3_aa: CAISPRVTTEAFF
cdr3_nt: TGTGCCATCAGCCCCAGGGTGACCACTGAAGCTTTCTTT
d_call: NA
clone_size: NA
j_call: TRBJ1-1
v_call: TRBV10-3

cdr3_aa: CASSLEQLYNSPLHF
cdr3_nt: TGTGCCAGCAGCTTAGAACAGCTCTATAATTCACCCCTCCACTTT
d_call: NA
clone_size: NA
j_call: TRBJ1-6
v_call: TRBV7-8

cdr3_aa: CSVERGSAGEQYF
cdr3_nt: TGCAGCGTTGAACGGGGTTCGGCTGGCGAGCAGTACTTC
d_call: NA
clone_size: NA
j_call: TRBJ2-7
v_call: TRBV29-1

cdr3_aa: CATSGQPPYGYTF
cdr3_nt: TGTGCCACCAGTGGACAGCCTCCCTATGGCTACACCTTC
d_call: NA
clone_size: NA
j_call: TRBJ1-2
v_call: TRBV10-3

cdr3_aa: CATSDRDRVGEETQYF
cdr3_nt: TGTGCCACCAGTGACCGGGACAGGGTGGGAGAGGAGACCCAGTACTTC
d_call: TRBD1
clone_size: NA
j_call: TRBJ2-5
v_call: TRBV24-1

cdr3_aa: CASSTDRVGNQPQHF
cdr3_nt: TGTGCCAGCAGCACTGACAGGGTGGGGAATCAGCCCCAGCATTTT
d_call: TRBD1
clone_size: many
j_call: TRBJ1-5
v_call: TRBV12-3/TRBV12-4

cdr3_aa: CASRVAGREAQYF
cdr3_nt: TGTGCCAGCAGGGTAGCGGGACGGGAGGCCCAGTACTTC
d_call: TRBD2
clone_size: NA
j_call: TRBJ2-7
v_call: TRBV7-9

cdr3_aa: CATSRDRRDGHEQHF
cdr3_nt: TGTGCCACCAGCAGAGATAGGAGGGATGGCCACGAGCAGCACTTC
d_call: NA
clone_size: NA
j_call: TRBJ2-7
v_call: TRBV15

cdr3_aa: CASSLNADYEQYF
cdr3_nt: TGTGCCAGCAGCTTAAACGCTGACTACGAGCAGTACTTC
d_call: NA
clone_size: many
j_call: TRBJ2-7
v_call: TRBV11-2

cdr3_aa: CASSTRAGNTEAFF
cdr3_nt: TGTGCCAGTAGTACAAGGGCAGGGAACACTGAAGCTTTCTTT
d_call: NA
clone_size: many
j_call: TRBJ1-1
v_call: TRBV19

cdr3_aa: CSVVVGVPGANVLTF
cdr3_nt: TGCAGCGTTGTTGTCGGAGTACCGGGGGCCAACGTCCTGACTTTC
d_call: NA
clone_size: many
j_call: TRBJ2-6
v_call: TRBV29-1

cdr3_aa: CASSPPGQPIANYGYTF
cdr3_nt: TGTGCCAGCAGCCCACCTGGACAGCCTATAGCTAACTATGGCTACACCTTC
d_call: NA
clone_size: many
j_call: TRBJ1-2
v_call: TRBV5-8

cdr3_aa: CASSRDDRDYEQYF
cdr3_nt: TGTGCCAGCAGTCGAGATGACAGGGACTACGAGCAGTACTTC
d_call: TRBD1
clone_size: NA
j_call: TRBJ2-7
v_call: TRBV7-6

cdr3_aa: CATSRAGLAGVPYEQYF
cdr3_nt: TGTGCCACCAGCCGTGCGGGACTAGCGGGAGTCCCTTACGAGCAGTACTTC
d_call: TRBD2
clone_size: NA
j_call: TRBJ2-7
v_call: TRBV15

cdr3_aa: CASSQPRARGNEKLFF
cdr3_nt: TGCGCCAGCAGCCAACCCCGGGCGCGGGGGAATGAAAAACTGTTTTTT
d_call: NA
clone_size: NA
j_call: TRBJ1-4
v_call: TRBV4-1

cdr3_aa: CSVERALGTQYF
cdr3_nt: TGCAGCGTTGAACGGGCTTTGGGGACCCAGTACTTC
d_call: NA
clone_size: few
j_call: TRBJ2-5
v_call: TRBV29-1

cdr3_aa: CASSLFSSPQKLFF
cdr3_nt: TGTGCCAGCAGCCTCTTTTCGAGTCCCCAAAAACTGTTTTTT
d_call: NA
clone_size: many
j_call: TRBJ1-4
v_call: TRBV3-1

cdr3_aa: CASRGAGGYDYTF
cdr3_nt: TGTGCCAGCCGGGGTGCAGGGGGCTACGACTACACCTTC
d_call: TRBD1
clone_size: NA
j_call: TRBJ1-2
v_call: TRBV2

cdr3_aa: CASRGLYNSPLHF
cdr3_nt: TGCGCCAGCAGGGGCCTTTATAATTCACCCCTCCACTTT
d_call: NA
clone_size: many
j_call: TRBJ1-6
v_call: TRBV4-1

cdr3_aa: CASSDFRGIFEQYF
cdr3_nt: TGTGCCAGCAGTGACTTTAGGGGGATCTTCGAGCAGTACTTC
d_call: NA
clone_size: many
j_call: TRBJ2-7
v_call: TRBV6-4

cdr3_aa: CSAQSPGQGEWSPLHF
cdr3_nt: TGCAGTGCCCAATCCCCTGGACAGGGTGAATGGTCACCCCTCCACTTT
d_call: TRBD1
clone_size: once
j_call: TRBJ1-6
v_call: TRBV20-1